These 31 T cell receptor beta chains came from one sample sequenced in a study of OX40 agonist ivuxolimab in advanced cancers. The repertoire was sequenced with immunoSEQ multiplex PCR; TCRdb's copy has only in-frame clones and lacks some. The data show approximately 82,000 clones, 70% to 90% seen once. The source was CD4+ or CD8+ T cells sorted from blood, collected in a trial of the OX40 agonist ivuxolimab. The origin of the receptors is an adult with an advanced solid tumor such as melanoma, head and neck, liver or kidney cancer.

Remarks on this clone: Just one base apart from a much larger clone, this may be a read error. The V call is TRBV19, the J call TRBJ2-3, with a weak D call TRBD2 (6 bases). The CDR3 spans 15 residues. CDR1 is LNHDA, CDR2 SQIVND, per germline (reference sequence). The CDR3 loop reads CASSIRFGGKDAQYF. In DNA form, the CDR3 reads TGTGCCAGTAGTATCCGATTCGGGGGAAAAGATGCGCAGTATTTT.

The rearrangement joins TRBV19 to TRBJ2-1, with 14 nucleotides matching TRBD2. CDR1 is LNHDA and CDR2 is SQIVND in the germline V gene (reference sequence). The CDR3 totals 15 residues. V shed 8 bases and J 4 bases; nucleotides not matched to a gene: 4. The CDR3 loop reads CASAGTSGSYNEQFF. In DNA form, the CDR3 reads TGTGCCAGTGCCGGGACTAGCGGGAGTTACAATGAGCAGTTCTTC.

The chain recombines TRBV19 with TRBJ2-5; D uncertain. The germline V and J ends were trimmed by 4 bases and 5 bases, with 8 bases remaining between them. Germline V gives CDR1 LNHDA, CDR2 SQIVND (reference sequence). This CDR3 has 12 residues. CDR3 DNA sequence: TGTGCCAGTAGTACTTTCGGTGAGACCCAGTACTTC. It is translated as CASSTFGETQYF.

This clone was recorded once. The rearrangement joins TRBV7-2 to TRBJ2-7; unclear D gene. With 1 base removed from V and 11 bases from J, the gap between germline ends came to 15 bases. The CDR3 sequence is 13 residues long. Germline CDR1 is SGHTA and CDR2 is FQGNSA. CDR3 coding DNA: TGTGCCAGCAGCTTAGTTGGGTTGGGTCTTAAGTACTTC. Its protein product is CASSLVGLGLKYF.

The CDR3 coding sequence is TGTGCCAGCAGCACCCAGGGACAGAACACTGAAGCTTTCTTT. Encoded protein: CASSTQGQNTEAFF. The chain carries TRBV9 and TRBJ1-1, with a possible D match to TRBD1 (6 bases). CDR3 length: 14 residues. Trimming removed 4 bases at V and 1 base at J, with 11 bases between. Germline loops: CDR1 SGDLS, CDR2 YYNGEE.

The gene calls are TRBV5-1 and TRBJ1-4; 7 nucleotides match TRBD1. V lost 0 bases and J lost 8; bases outside the gene matches: 7. There are 15 residues in the CDR3. From germline, CDR1 is SGHRS and CDR2 YFSETQ. CDR3 sequence reads: CASSLDLGRGEKLFF. The DNA of the CDR3 is TGCGCCAGCAGCTTGGACCTCGGCAGGGGGGAAAAACTGTTTTTT.

The chain employs TRBV2 and TRBJ2-1; D is ambiguous. There are 14 residues in the CDR3. V gave up 9 bases and J gave up 1 base, with 13 bases separating them. The V gene's germline CDR1 is SNHLY and CDR2 FYNNEI. The CDR3 DNA sequence: TGTGCCAGTCCCGGACCACCTTCCTACAATGAGCAGTTCTTC. This sequence encodes CASPGPPSYNEQFF.

This chain uses TRBV27 with TRBJ2-7; 11 nucleotides align to TRBD2. CDR3 length: 19 amino acids. Germline lookup yields CDR1 MNHEY and CDR2 SMNVEV (reference sequence). V dropped 0 bases and J dropped 1; count of bases not matched to a gene: 11. The DNA of the CDR3 is TGTGCCAGCAGTTTATCAGGGACTAGCGGAGGGTCGGGGTCCTACGAGCAGTACTTC. It specifies CASSLSGTSGGSGSYEQYF.

This CDR3 reads CASSLRAGDSPLHF. The CDR3 nucleotides are TGTGCCAGCAGCTTGAGGGCAGGGGATTCACCCCTCCACTTT. The chain employs TRBV5-8 and TRBJ1-6; possible D gene TRBD1, 6 bases. Trimming took 1 base from V and 8 from J, leaving 10 bases between them. In germline, CDR1 is SGHTS, CDR2 YDEGEE. The CDR3 is 14 residues long. Full variable domain (outside the CDR3, taken from reference TRBV5-8 and TRBJ1-6): EAGVTQSPTHLIKTRGQQATLRCSPISGHTSVYWYQQALGLGLQFLLWYDEGEERNRGNFPPRFSGRQFPNYSSELNVNALELEDSALYLCASSLRAGDSPLHFGNGTRLTVT.

This chain connects TRBV5-8 to TRBJ1-2; unclear D gene. The CDR3 consists of 16 residues. Trimming stripped 1 base from V and 4 bases from J, with 17 bases between. CDR1 SGHTS and CDR2 YDEGEE come from the germline V gene. DNA of the CDR3: TGTGCCAGCAGCTTGTTGCTTCAGGACGGCGCCTATGGCTACACCTTC. Amino acid sequence: CASSLLLQDGAYGYTF.

The chain carries TRBV4-3 and TRBJ1-3; D uncertain. This CDR3 is built from 14 residues. Germline CDR1 is LGHNA and CDR2 is YSLEER. V lost 3 bases to trimming and J lost 0 bases, with 6 bases between them. The CDR3 loop reads CASSQGASGNTIYF. The CDR3 DNA reads TGCGCCAGCAGCCAGGGAGCCTCTGGAAACACCATATATTTT.

This clone was observed a few times. This chain joins TRBV4-1 and TRBJ2-7, with a possible D match to TRBD2 (6 bases). CDR1 is MGHRA and CDR2 is YSYEKL in the germline V gene. The V and J ends lost 1 base and 7 bases respectively, with 17 bases between them. The CDR3 totals 15 residues. DNA of the CDR3: TGCGCCAGCAGCCAAGGGGGACTTCTAAGGATTGAGCAGTACTTC. Its translation: CASSQGGLLRIEQYF.

The chain links TRBV5-1 to TRBJ1-1; D uncertain. V was clipped by 2 bases and J by 8 bases, with 7 bases between them. CDR3 size: 11 residues. Germline loops: CDR1 SGHRS, CDR2 YFSETQ. CDR3 coding DNA: TGCGCCAGCAGCTTTGGCGAAGAAGCTTTCTTT. It is translated as CASSFGEEAFF.

The rearrangement uses TRBV7-9 and TRBJ2-3, with D possibly matching TRBD1 (6 bases). V was trimmed by 5 bases and J by 3 bases, leaving 24 bases between them. The CDR3 has 18 residues. From germline, CDR1 is SEHNR and CDR2 FQNEAQ (reference sequence). The CDR3 sequence: CASSTASPQWGPTDTQYF. CDR3 nucleotide sequence: TGTGCCAGCAGCACAGCTTCCCCCCAGTGGGGGCCGACAGATACGCAGTATTTT.

This chain links TRBV5-6 with TRBJ1-5; a possible D gene is TRBD1 (6 bases). The V and J ends lost 3 bases and 8 bases respectively, with 27 bases between them. The CDR3 is made up of 18 amino acids. CDR1 and CDR2 from the germline V gene are SGHDT and YYEEEE. The CDR3 DNA sequence: TGTGCCAGCAGCTCATTCTGGGGGCCGACAGGCAGCGGCGAGCCCCAGCATTTT. Protein: CASSSFWGPTGSGEPQHF.

DNA of the CDR3: TGTGCCAGCAGCTTAACGGGACAGATAAACACTGAAGCTTTCTTT. This encodes CASSLTGQINTEAFF. V is TRBV7-9 and J is TRBJ1-1, with 7 positions matching TRBD1. This CDR3 spans 15 amino acids. The V gene's germline CDR1 is SEHNR and CDR2 FQNEAQ (reference sequence). The V gene end was trimmed by 2 bases and the J gene end by 2 bases; junction bases not matched to a gene: 5.

This chain links TRBV18 with TRBJ2-5; 7 nucleotides align to TRBD2. The ends lost 3 bases at V and 5 bases at J; junction bases unmatched: 3. This CDR3 contains 13 residues. The germline V gene has CDR1 KGHSH and CDR2 LQKENI. CDR3 DNA sequence: TGTGCCAGCTCACCTCAGGGAGGGGAGACCCAGTACTTC. It is translated as CASSPQGGETQYF.

Written as DNA, the CDR3 is TGTGCCAGCAGCCAACTTACAGGGTCCGGGGCCAACGTCCTGACTTTC. Translation: CASSQLTGSGANVLTF. The J gene is TRBJ2-6, the V gene TRBV7-9, with D maybe TRBD1 (6 bases). The length of the CDR3 is 16 residues. CDR1 SEHNR and CDR2 FQNEAQ come from the germline V gene (reference sequence). Trimming removed 5 bases from V and 4 bases from J, with 15 bases in between.

CDR3 amino acids: CSAGRRHNEQFF. The CDR3 nucleotides are TGCAGCGCGGGCCGACGGCACAATGAGCAGTTCTTC. V gene TRBV29-1 combines with J gene TRBJ2-1; D call uncertain. The CDR3 consists of 12 residues. CDR1 is SQVTM, CDR2 ANQGSEA, per germline. Trimming shortened V by 7 bases and J by 5 bases, and 12 bases separated the two germline ends.

V and J are TRBV14 and TRBJ2-5, with TRBD1 matching 7 bases. The CDR3 runs 15 residues. Germline V gene sequence: CDR1 SGHDN, CDR2 FVKESK. After removal of 4 bases from V and 5 bases from J, the junction contained 10 bases not matched to a gene. The CDR3 nucleotides are TGTGCCAGCAGCCCTCGGGACAGCATTTTGGAGACCCAGTACTTC. It yields the protein CASSPRDSILETQYF.

J is TRBJ2-2 and V is TRBV7-3, with D possibly TRBD2 on 7 matching bases. The CDR3 is 18 residues long. CDR1 SGHTA and CDR2 FQGTGA come from the germline V gene. Between the trimmed V and J ends, which lost 1 base and 4 bases, there was a span of 19 bases. The CDR3 loop reads CASSLIGGPITSTGELFF. CDR3 bases: TGTGCCAGCAGCTTAATCGGGGGGCCGATAACCTCCACCGGGGAGCTGTTTTTT.

The V call is TRBV29-1, the J call TRBJ2-5; D might be TRBD2 (6 bases). V lost 1 base and J lost 5, with 11 bases in between. From germline, CDR1 is SQVTM and CDR2 ANQGSEA. The CDR3 covers 13 residues. The CDR3 is CSVEGGAGETQYF. In DNA, the CDR3 is TGCAGCGTTGAAGGAGGGGCGGGGGAGACCCAGTACTTC.

The chain employs TRBV7-2 and TRBJ2-7; tentative D call: TRBD2 (6 bases). The ends were cut back, 2 bases at V and 0 bases at J, with 14 bases in the middle. The CDR3 spans 16 residues. In germline, CDR1 is SGHTA, CDR2 FQGNSA. CDR3 sequence (DNA): TGTGCCAGCAGCTTACGTCCAGCGGGTCTCTCCTACGAGCAGTACTTC. Translated: CASSLRPAGLSYEQYF.

The rearrangement links TRBV6-1 to TRBJ1-3; 7 bases align to TRBD1. The V and J ends lost 4 bases and 1 base, in that order; junction bases with no gene match: 7. Germline-derived CDR1 and CDR2 are MNHNS and SASEGT. The CDR3 length is 16 residues. This CDR3 reads CASSGTGWKSGNTIYF. The CDR3, as DNA: TGTGCCAGCAGTGGGACAGGATGGAAGTCTGGAAACACCATATATTTT.

The rearrangement uses TRBV4-1 and TRBJ1-2; D remains unclear. V shed 1 base and J shed 3 bases, with 12 bases lying between them. This CDR3 has 15 residues. Per germline, CDR1 MGHRA and CDR2 YSYEKL. For the CDR3, the DNA is TGCGCCAGCAGCCAAGGTTCAGGCCTCGACTATGGCTACACCTTC. As protein: CASSQGSGLDYGYTF.

This chain joins TRBV6-1 and TRBJ1-6; no firm D call. This CDR3 region has 15 residues. Germline V gives CDR1 MNHNS, CDR2 SASEGT. Trimming took 3 bases from V and 6 from J, leaving 12 bases between them. The CDR3: CASSEGGSGNSPLHF. The CDR3 nucleotides are TGTGCCAGCAGTGAGGGAGGGTCTGGTAATTCACCCCTCCACTTT.

The chain employs TRBV6-5 and TRBJ1-5, with 9 bases matching TRBD1. The CDR3 spans 15 residues. The V and J ends lost 5 bases and 3 bases, in that order; junction bases with no gene match: 5. Germline V gene lookup returns CDR1 MNHEY and CDR2 SVGAGI. CDR3 nucleotide sequence: TGTGCCAGCAGTAGGACAGGGGCAGACAATCAGCCCCAGCATTTT. Amino acid sequence: CASSRTGADNQPQHF.

The CDR3 sequence is CAWRNRNAGGYTF. The CDR3 nucleotides read TGTGCCTGGAGAAATCGGAATGCGGGTGGCTACACCTTC. This sequence joins TRBV30 and TRBJ1-2; D uncertain. V was cut by 3 bases and J by 7 bases, with 15 bases left in between. This CDR3 has 13 amino acids. Germline CDR1 and CDR2: GTSNPN and SVGIG (reference sequence).

The CDR3 DNA sequence: TGTGCCTGGAGTGTACCGGACAGGGACCTTGGGCCCCAGCATTTT. Translating gives CAWSVPDRDLGPQHF. The chain joins TRBV30 to TRBJ1-5; 8 positions agree with TRBD1. The germline gives CDR1 GTSNPN, CDR2 SVGIG (reference sequence). This CDR3 is built from 15 residues. J gave up 9 bases and V 0 bases, and 10 bases lay outside the gene matches.

This clone has only one observation. Written as DNA, the CDR3 is TGTGCCAGCAGCCCCGGGACATCGATCTCCTACGAGCAGTACTTC. Protein product: CASSPGTSISYEQYF. The chain recombines TRBV6-1 with TRBJ2-7; D may be TRBD1 (6 bases). V was pared by 6 bases and J by 0 bases, with 15 bases between. CDR1 is MNHNS, CDR2 SASEGT, per germline. The CDR3 is 15 amino acids.

The chain links TRBV7-2 to TRBJ1-1; D possibly corresponds to TRBD1 (5 bases). CDR3 size: 11 residues. The V gene's germline CDR1 is SGHTA and CDR2 FQGNSA. The V end lost 5 bases, the J end lost 8 bases, and 9 bases lay between the germline ends. The CDR3, as DNA: TGTGCCAGCAGCCAACGGGGCGAAGCTTTCTTT. Translation gives CASSQRGEAFF.